Following are 2 T cell receptor beta chains from one sample sequenced in a study of blood T cells in healthy people across ages. The use of a sample-barcoded 5' primer and a J-beta primer mix characterized a second PCR of roughly 7 to 12 cycles. TCRdb fed the 5' RACE reads into MiXCR, producing one record per CDR3 protein. The sample lists 1.5 million to 2 million distinct CDR3 sequences, around 50% occurring once. The sequenced sample was blood. The receptor set was obtained from a woman aged 40 to 49 in good health.

This chain joins TRBV6-1 and TRBJ1-2; a possible D gene is TRBD1 (5 bases). This CDR3 comprises 18 residues. V lost 7 bases, J lost 0 bases, and 24 bases lay in between. Germline V gene data show CDR1 as MNHNS and CDR2 as SASEGT. The CDR3 spells CASTSRRGTVKANYGYTF. The CDR3 DNA is TGTGCCAGCACATCTCGGCGCGGGACTGTTAAAGCTAACTATGGCTACACCTTC.

This clonotype has a handful of counts. The genes are TRBV5-1 and TRBJ2-6; no firm D call. The germline V gene has CDR1 SGHRS and CDR2 YFSETQ. Between the trimmed V and J ends, which lost 0 bases and 1 base, there was a span of 11 bases. The CDR3 loop spans 17 amino acids. In nucleotides, the CDR3 is TGCGCCAGCAGCTTGGGGGGTGCGTCTTCTGGGGCCAACGTCCTGACTTTC. Its protein product is CASSLGGASSGANVLTF.